This T cell receptor beta chain was found in a study of blood T cell repertoires in COVID-19. Study as a whole: Acute and convalescent COVID-19 specimens originated in the United States, Italy and Spain. PBMCs, B-cell-depleted T cells, or T cells were the source of the cDNA or gDNA that made up the material.

The authors' processing: The assay estimated nucleated cells by amplifying reference gene primers. Produced via immunoSEQ multiplex PCR; TCRdb's table is partial and in-frame only. The DNA gave D and trimming, while V, J and clone size come from that table. The sample has tens of thousands of clones; about 90% are singletons. This CDR3 is built from 17 residues. Trimming removed 0 bases from V and 1 base from J; junction bases left unmatched: 9. The chain links TRBV5-3 to TRBJ2-7; 8 positions agree with TRBD1. TRBV5-3 carries the ORF label, with uncertain function. This TCR was sampled from a human donor in a cohort sampled during active COVID-19. Material: peripheral blood. CDR3 nucleotide sequence: TGTGCCAGAAGCTTGGTATTAGTGACAGGGGAGTCCTACGAGCAGTACTTC. It specifies CARSLVLVTGESYEQYF.